A selection of T cell receptor beta chains follows, all from one sample in a study of shared clonotypes between healthy human individuals. Using immunoSEQ multiplex PCR, the repertoire was profiled, and TCRdb retains in-frame clones only, with some absent. This table holds some 680,000 clones, about 80% found once. The sequencing input was memory CD4+ T cells sorted from blood. The receptors here all came from a woman aged 25 to 39 in good health. CDR3s include the opening cysteine and the closing phenylalanine or tryptophan. Fields, in order: clone size, J gene, V gene, D gene, CDR3 protein, CDR3 DNA. A D gene is named only where the DNA matches it firmly. Clone size is shown for a subset of rows, as once, few, many or a class of expanded clone.

size: once
J: TRBJ2-7
V: TRBV27
D: TRBD1
CDR3: CASSFDRAHEQYF
DNA: TGTGCCAGCAGTTTCGACAGGGCCCACGAGCAGTACTTC

size: few
J: TRBJ2-1
V: TRBV28
D: -
CDR3: CASSYSGSLDNEQFF
DNA: TGTGCCAGCAGTTATTCCGGTTCGCTAGACAATGAGCAGTTCTTC

size: -
J: TRBJ2-1
V: TRBV20-1
D: -
CDR3: CSARDPNEQFF
DNA: TGCAGTGCTAGAGACCCCAATGAGCAGTTCTTC

size: few
J: TRBJ2-3
V: TRBV29-1
D: -
CDR3: CSVEGNTDTQYF
DNA: TGCAGCGTTGAGGGGAACACAGATACGCAGTATTTT

size: -
J: TRBJ2-1
V: TRBV29-1
D: -
CDR3: CSAFGGYEQFF
DNA: TGCAGCGCCTTTGGGGGCTATGAGCAGTTCTTC

size: few
J: TRBJ2-7
V: TRBV19
D: TRBD2
CDR3: CASSKKRESHYEQYF
DNA: TGTGCCAGTAGTAAAAAGCGGGAGTCCCACTACGAGCAGTACTTC

size: -
J: TRBJ2-5
V: TRBV10-3
D: -
CDR3: CAARGTQETQYF
DNA: TGTGCCGCCAGAGGAACCCAAGAGACCCAGTACTTC

size: once
J: TRBJ2-2
V: TRBV7-2
D: -
CDR3: CASSFPRASELFF
DNA: TGTGCCAGCAGCTTTCCTAGGGCCTCGGAGCTGTTTTTT

size: -
J: TRBJ2-1
V: TRBV6-5
D: -
CDR3: CASSYSGGHYNEQFF
DNA: TGTGCCAGCAGTTACTCTGGGGGGCACTACAATGAGCAGTTCTTC

size: -
J: TRBJ2-7
V: TRBV5-1
D: TRBD1
CDR3: CASSSAIERQGSHEQYF
DNA: TGCGCCAGCAGCTCCGCTATAGAGCGACAGGGTTCCCACGAGCAGTACTTC

size: -
J: TRBJ1-3
V: TRBV6-1
D: -
CDR3: CASEASSGNTIYF
DNA: TGTGCCAGCGAAGCGAGCTCTGGAAACACCATATATTTT

size: -
J: TRBJ2-1
V: TRBV7-2
D: TRBD2
CDR3: CASSLFSTAGGNEQFF
DNA: TGTGCCAGCAGCTTGTTTTCGACGGCCGGGGGGAATGAGCAGTTCTTC

size: -
J: TRBJ1-3
V: TRBV29-1
D: -
CDR3: CSVVLGPQDGNTIYF
DNA: TGCAGCGTTGTTCTGGGGCCACAGGATGGAAACACCATATATTTT

size: many
J: TRBJ2-1
V: TRBV29-1
D: TRBD2
CDR3: CSGGTSGNEQFF
DNA: TGCAGCGGGGGTACTAGCGGGAATGAGCAGTTCTTC

size: -
J: TRBJ2-1
V: TRBV5-1
D: TRBD2
CDR3: CASSPPTSGSNEQFF
DNA: TGCGCCAGCAGTCCCCCAACTAGCGGGAGCAATGAGCAGTTCTTC

size: few
J: TRBJ1-1
V: TRBV7-3
D: -
CDR3: CASSSQGDTEAFF
DNA: TGTGCCAGCAGCTCCCAGGGCGACACTGAAGCTTTCTTT

size: -
J: TRBJ1-4
V: TRBV6-1
D: TRBD1
CDR3: CASMPLGTANEKLFF
DNA: TGTGCCAGCATGCCCCTCGGGACAGCTAATGAAAAACTGTTTTTT

size: once
J: TRBJ2-7
V: TRBV28
D: TRBD1
CDR3: CASSLGGLGTGGSYEQYF
DNA: TGTGCCAGCAGTTTAGGAGGGCTCGGGACAGGGGGCTCCTACGAGCAGTACTTC

size: -
J: TRBJ2-7
V: TRBV6-5
D: -
CDR3: CASRGEGFEQYF
DNA: TGTGCCAGCAGGGGGGAAGGGTTCGAGCAGTACTTC

size: -
J: TRBJ2-5
V: TRBV7-6
D: -
CDR3: CASSSWGEQETQYF
DNA: TGTGCCAGCAGCTCTTGGGGGGAACAAGAGACCCAGTACTTC

size: few
J: TRBJ1-5
V: TRBV16
D: -
CDR3: CASSPSTANQPQHF
DNA: TGTGCCAGCAGCCCTTCGACAGCCAATCAGCCCCAGCATTTT

size: -
J: TRBJ2-1
V: TRBV2
D: TRBD2
CDR3: CASGGLAAYNEQFF
DNA: TGTGCCAGCGGGGGACTAGCGGCGTACAATGAGCAGTTCTTC

size: -
J: TRBJ1-2
V: TRBV5-5
D: -
CDR3: CASSFPANYGYTF
DNA: TGTGCCAGCAGCTTTCCGGCTAACTATGGCTACACCTTC

size: -
J: TRBJ2-1
V: TRBV18
D: -
CDR3: CASSPPGGPRNEQFF
DNA: TGTGCCAGCTCACCACCAGGAGGGCCACGGAATGAGCAGTTCTTC

size: -
J: TRBJ1-1
V: TRBV6-1
D: -
CDR3: CASSEYGQDHTEAFF
DNA: TGTGCCAGCAGTGAATATGGCCAGGACCACACTGAAGCTTTCTTT

size: once
J: TRBJ2-2
V: TRBV5-1
D: TRBD2
CDR3: CASSLRRLATGELFF
DNA: TGCGCCAGCAGCTTGAGGAGACTAGCGACCGGGGAGCTGTTTTTT

size: few
J: TRBJ2-1
V: TRBV13
D: TRBD2
CDR3: CASSPRTGSGRSNEQFF
DNA: TGTGCCAGCAGCCCTAGAACAGGGAGCGGGAGAAGCAATGAGCAGTTCTTC

size: -
J: TRBJ2-7
V: TRBV20-1
D: -
CDR3: CSASVAYEQYF
DNA: TGCAGTGCTAGTGTGGCCTACGAGCAGTACTTC

size: -
J: TRBJ1-5
V: TRBV7-6
D: -
CDR3: CASSLAGGNQPQHF
DNA: TGTGCCAGCAGCTTAGCGGGAGGGAATCAGCCCCAGCATTTT

size: -
J: TRBJ2-3
V: TRBV11-2
D: -
CDR3: CASSLVLRTDTQYF
DNA: TGTGCCAGCAGCTTAGTTCTACGCACAGATACGCAGTATTTT

size: once
J: TRBJ2-3
V: TRBV4-1
D: TRBD2
CDR3: CASSPLGLAGAEDTQYF
DNA: TGCGCCAGCAGCCCCCTGGGGCTAGCGGGAGCGGAAGATACGCAGTATTTT

size: many
J: TRBJ1-1
V: TRBV30
D: -
CDR3: CAWSGTAEAFF
DNA: TGTGCCTGGAGTGGGACAGCTGAAGCTTTCTTT

size: -
J: TRBJ2-3
V: TRBV6-1
D: -
CDR3: CASRILWASTDTQYF
DNA: TGTGCCAGCCGGATCTTGTGGGCCTCCACAGATACGCAGTATTTT

size: -
J: TRBJ2-1
V: TRBV7-3
D: TRBD2
CDR3: CASSKTGLAGPHIF
DNA: TGTGCCAGCAGCAAAACGGGGCTAGCGGGCCCCCACATCTTC

size: -
J: TRBJ2-1
V: TRBV10-1
D: TRBD2
CDR3: CASSDGAGAYNEQFF
DNA: TGCGCCAGCAGTGACGGCGCGGGAGCCTACAATGAGCAGTTCTTC

size: -
J: TRBJ2-5
V: TRBV6-5
D: -
CDR3: CASSRGLAQETQYF
DNA: TGTGCCAGCAGTCGGGGACTGGCACAAGAGACCCAGTACTTC

size: -
J: TRBJ2-2
V: TRBV19
D: -
CDR3: CASSIASVGTGELFF
DNA: TGTGCCAGTAGTATTGCTAGCGTAGGCACCGGGGAGCTGTTTTTT

size: once
J: TRBJ2-7
V: TRBV28
D: -
CDR3: CASSPGTSRIPKEYF
DNA: TGTGCCAGCAGTCCAGGGACTTCTCGAATCCCGAAGGAGTACTTC

size: -
J: TRBJ2-7
V: TRBV10-3
D: -
CDR3: CAITGQISYEQYF
DNA: TGTGCCATCACGGGACAAATCTCCTACGAGCAGTACTTC

size: -
J: TRBJ2-3
V: TRBV15
D: TRBD2
CDR3: CATSTPLAGADTQYF
DNA: TGTGCCACCAGCACTCCTCTAGCGGGAGCAGATACGCAGTATTTT

size: -
J: TRBJ2-7
V: TRBV2
D: TRBD2
CDR3: CASRRGLAGEQYF
DNA: TGTGCCAGCCGTCGGGGTCTAGCGGGAGAGCAGTACTTC

size: many
J: TRBJ2-7
V: TRBV11-2
D: -
CDR3: CASCLQTSQVEQYF
DNA: TGTGCCAGCTGCCTGCAGACTAGTCAAGTGGAGCAGTACTTC